Reported below is one TCR beta chain. These data originate in a study of CD8+CD57+ T cells in acquired aplastic anemia. Study in general: DNA per sorted CD4+ or CD8+ sample ranged about 0.19 to 30 ug, averaging around 3.2 ug.

Researchers used genomic DNA as the template to profile TCR beta VDJ and CDR3. MiXCR, run by TCRdb on the reads, gives a single entry per CDR3 protein. The sample records about 180,000 distinct CDR3 sequences, around 50% being singletons. V trimming: 10 bases; J trimming: 7 bases; junction bases outside the gene matches: 11. This CDR3 has 13 residues. The germline CDR1 and CDR2 sequences are LNHNV and YYDKDF (reference sequence). The authors sequenced patients whose flow cytometry had shown CD8+CD57+ cell expansion. Sequenced: sorted CD4+, CD8+, or CD8+CD57+ T cells (not recorded which) from PBMCs. This chain uses TRBV15 with TRBJ2-7; 9 positions match TRBD2. This clonotype was obtained from a human donor with aplastic anemia. This CDR3 reads CAKAAGGPGEQYF. The CDR3 coding sequence is TGTGCCAAAGCGGCGGGGGGGCCAGGAGAGCAGTACTTC.